Each of the 31 T cell receptor beta chains below was sequenced from the same sample in a study of cytomegalovirus exposure and HLA in healthy donors (TCRdb year 2017). Preparation of the library involved the immunoSEQ multiplex PCR assay. For the multiplex PCR, a mixture combining 60 forward primers for TCR Vbeta segments and 13 reverse primers for TCR Jbeta segments was used. This immuneACCESS table, as held by TCRdb, lists in-frame sequences with V and J called but not all clones. Of the missing ones, under half trace to an unresolved V gene in checked studies; the others have no known cause. This sample gives about 120,000 clones in total; around three quarters of them show up just once. The top ten clones comprise around 3% of the sample. Sequenced material: PBMCs. The receptors here all came from a woman in her 30s in good health and CMV-seropositive.

The chain is built from TRBV6-5 and TRBJ2-3; the D is unclear. The CDR3 loop spans 12 amino acids. Germline CDR1 and CDR2: MNHEY and SVGAGI. The V and J ends lost 6 bases and 0 bases respectively, with 4 bases between them. The CDR3 protein is CASSSSTDTQYF. The CDR3 region has the DNA TGTGCCAGCAGCTCCAGCACAGATACGCAGTATTTT.

The V gene is TRBV9, the J gene TRBJ1-5, with TRBD1 identical over 10 bases. This CDR3 contains 14 residues. The J segment lost 11 bases and the V segment lost 3 bases, leaving 8 bases of the junction unmatched. The germline CDR1 and CDR2 sequences are SGDLS and YYNGEE. The DNA of the CDR3 is TGTGCCAGCAGCGGCGGGACAGGGGTTACAGCCCAGCATTTT. It specifies CASSGGTGVTAQHF.

The CDR3 sequence is CASSSNPTGTDTQYF. CDR3 coding DNA: TGCGCCAGCAGCTCAAACCCGACAGGCACAGATACGCAGTATTTT. V and J are TRBV5-1 and TRBJ2-3; perhaps TRBD1 as D (5 bases). Germline assignment: CDR1 SGHRS and CDR2 YFSETQ. The CDR3 spans 15 residues. V lost 3 bases to trimming and J lost 1 base, with 12 bases between them.

The chain is built from TRBV28 and TRBJ1-3; D perhaps matches TRBD1 (6 bases). Trimming stripped 6 bases from V and 0 bases from J, with 9 bases between. The CDR3 length is 14 residues. Germline V gene sequence: CDR1 MDHEN, CDR2 SYDVKM. The CDR3 DNA reads TGTGCCAGCAGAACAGGGTACTCTGGAAACACCATATATTTT. Its translation is CASRTGYSGNTIYF.

This chain joins TRBV18 and TRBJ2-7; D is perhaps TRBD1 (6 bases). CDR1 is KGHSH, CDR2 LQKENI, per germline. The V and J ends lost 6 bases and 3 bases respectively, with 15 bases between them. This CDR3 region has 14 residues. Here the CDR3 reads CASSLQGQVYEQYF. The CDR3 region has the DNA TGTGCCAGCTCTCTTCAGGGACAAGTCTACGAGCAGTACTTC.

The chain combines TRBV6-1 with TRBJ1-5; the D gene is possibly TRBD1 (5 bases). Looked up from germline, CDR1 is MNHNS and CDR2 is SASEGT. The CDR3 totals 14 residues. V was trimmed by 0 bases and J by 7 bases, leaving 10 bases between them. The CDR3 sequence: CASSEAQGWQPQHF. The DNA of the CDR3 is TGTGCCAGCAGTGAAGCCCAGGGATGGCAGCCCCAGCATTTT.

This clone has just a few counts. The chain links TRBV19 to TRBJ2-1, with TRBD1 matching over 7 bases. This CDR3 region has 16 residues. Germline assignment: CDR1 LNHDA and CDR2 SQIVND (reference sequence). Unmatched junction bases numbered 12, after V lost 5 bases and J lost 5 bases. The CDR3 bases are TGTGCCAGTAGTTTACGACAGGGACAGAGGAACAATGAGCAGTTCTTC. It codes for CASSLRQGQRNNEQFF.

CDR3: CASSSVTIYGYTF. CDR3 nucleotide sequence: TGTGCCAGTAGCTCCGTTACTATCTATGGCTACACCTTC. The gene calls are TRBV19 and TRBJ1-2, with unresolved D. This CDR3 has 13 amino acids. V was pared by 6 bases and J by 4 bases, with 12 bases between. In germline, CDR1 is LNHDA, CDR2 SQIVND (reference sequence).

The rearrangement uses TRBV13 and TRBJ2-5; TRBD1 might be the D (8 bases). V lost 5 bases, J lost 1 base, and 17 bases lay in between. From germline, CDR1 is PRHDT and CDR2 FYEKMQ (reference sequence). CDR3 size: 16 residues. CDR3 amino acids: CASSPPGGQAQETQYF. CDR3 DNA: TGTGCCAGCAGCCCGCCGGGGGGACAGGCCCAAGAGACCCAGTACTTC.

Sample share makes this clone medium-sized (0.01 to 0.1%). The chain joins TRBV15 to TRBJ1-4; D perhaps matches TRBD1 (5 bases). Trimming removed 0 bases from V and 8 bases from J, with 10 bases in between. The CDR3 is 14 residues long. CDR1 LNHNV and CDR2 YYDKDF come from the germline V gene (reference sequence). CDR3 nucleotides: TGTGCCACCAGCAGAGATCGGGGGGAAGAAAAACTGTTTTTT. Residues: CATSRDRGEEKLFF.

This chain uses TRBV19 with TRBJ2-7; 7 bases are shared with TRBD1. This CDR3 has 14 residues. Germline V CDR1 and CDR2: LNHDA, SQIVND (reference sequence). V lost 4 bases to trimming and J lost 4 bases; unmatched junction nucleotides: 7. The CDR3 DNA reads as TGTGCCAGTAGTACCCGGGACAGTCTTTACGAGCAGTACTTC. Protein sequence: CASSTRDSLYEQYF.

This clone has only one observation. The CDR3 sequence is CASSLDVGRETQYF. CDR3 DNA sequence: TGCGCCAGCAGCTTGGATGTGGGCAGGGAGACCCAGTACTTC. The chain is built from TRBV5-1 and TRBJ2-5, with no clear D. The CDR3 is made up of 14 amino acids. With 0 bases removed from V and 5 bases from J, the gap between germline ends came to 11 bases. CDR1 is SGHRS and CDR2 is YFSETQ in the germline V gene.

This sequence joins TRBV6-6 and TRBJ1-2, with a tentative D call TRBD1 (5 bases). CDR1 and CDR2 (germline): MNHNY, SVGAGI (reference sequence). CDR3 length: 13 residues. The ends were cut back, 3 bases at V and 7 bases at J, with 12 bases in the middle. The CDR3 nucleotides read TGTGCCAGCAGTTATGGCGGGGCGGGTGGCTACACCTTC. Translated: CASSYGGAGGYTF.

V and J are TRBV9 and TRBJ2-1; 7 nucleotides align to TRBD2. Germline V gene data show CDR1 as SGDLS and CDR2 as YYNGEE. The CDR3 is 15 amino acids. V lost 0 bases, J lost 0 bases, and 0 bases stayed unmatched. CDR3 sequence (DNA): TGTGCCAGCAGCGTAGGGGGGGGCTCCTACAATGAGCAGTTCTTC. It codes for CASSVGGGSYNEQFF.

CDR3 nucleotides: TGTGCCAGCAGCGTAGATTTTCAGGGGAAACTGTTTTTT. Residues: CASSVDFQGKLFF. The rearrangement links TRBV9 to TRBJ1-4; a weak D match, TRBD1 (6 bases). Germline lookup yields CDR1 SGDLS and CDR2 YYNGEE. V lost 0 bases, J lost 11 bases, and 11 bases lay in between. The CDR3 runs to 13 residues.

The rearrangement joins TRBV18 to TRBJ1-6; D not certain. The CDR3 consists of 13 residues. V lost 8 bases and J lost 0, with 5 bases in between. Germline V CDR1 and CDR2: KGHSH, LQKENI. The CDR3 is CASRSSYNSPLHF. The DNA of the CDR3 is TGTGCCAGCCGGAGCTCCTATAATTCACCCCTCCACTTT.

The table lists this clone with a count of one. This chain uses TRBV7-6 with TRBJ1-4; the D is unclear. V lost 1 base and J lost 0, with 9 bases in between. Germline V gene data show CDR1 as SGHVS and CDR2 as FNYEAQ. The CDR3 consists of 16 residues. CDR3 loop: CASSLVHGPTNEKLFF. The CDR3 DNA follows: TGTGCCAGCAGCTTAGTCCATGGGCCAACTAATGAAAAACTGTTTTTT. Filled out from reference TRBV7-6 and TRBJ1-4, the complete variable domain reads GAGVSQSPRYKVTKRGQDVALRCDPISGHVSLYWYRQALGQGPEFLTYFNYEAQQDKSGLPNDRFSAERPEGSISTLTIQRTEQRDSAMYRCASSLVHGPTNEKLFFGSGTQLSVL.

The rearrangement links TRBV27 to TRBJ2-7; D is unresolved. The V and J ends lost 0 bases and 4 bases respectively, with 7 bases between them. Germline assignment: CDR1 MNHEY and CDR2 SMNVEV (reference sequence). The CDR3 is 13 residues long. CDR3 coding DNA: TGTGCCAGCAGTTTATCCCGCGGTTACGAGCAGTACTTC. It specifies CASSLSRGYEQYF.

The chain has TRBV5-6 and TRBJ2-3, with TRBD2 matching 9 bases. Germline assignment: CDR1 SGHDT and CDR2 YYEEEE. J lost 3 bases, V lost 2 bases, and 7 bases had no gene match. The CDR3 runs 16 residues. CDR3 nucleotides: TGTGCCAGCAGCTTACGCGGGGGGGAAGGGACAGATACGCAGTATTTT. Encoded protein: CASSLRGGEGTDTQYF.

This chain connects TRBV30 to TRBJ2-2, with a possible D match to TRBD2 (5 bases). Germline V gene data show CDR1 as GTSNPN and CDR2 as SVGIG (reference sequence). This CDR3 contains 14 residues. V was pared by 4 bases and J by 5 bases, with 14 bases between. The CDR3 bases are TGTGCCTGGACTCTCCACGGCGGGACCGGGGAGCTGTTTTTT. Translated, it gives CAWTLHGGTGELFF. Using reference TRBV30 and TRBJ2-2 for the parts outside the CDR3, the full variable domain is SQTIHQWPATLVQPVGSPLSLECTVEGTSNPNLYWYRQAAGRGLQLLFYSVGIGQISSEVPQNLSASRPQDRQFILSSKKLLLSDSGFYLCAWTLHGGTGELFFGEGSRLTVL.

V usage is TRBV9 and J usage is TRBJ2-3; 12 positions agree with TRBD2. V lost 0 bases, J lost 0 bases, and 11 bases stayed unmatched. The CDR3 runs 20 residues. Germline lookup yields CDR1 SGDLS and CDR2 YYNGEE. The CDR3 protein is CASSVEEKGLAGTSTDTQYF. The CDR3 DNA follows: TGTGCCAGCAGCGTAGAGGAAAAGGGACTAGCGGGTACAAGCACAGATACGCAGTATTTT.

The genes are TRBV28 and TRBJ1-1; TRBD1 matches 7 bases. The CDR3 loop spans 13 amino acids. The V segment lost 7 bases and the J segment 8 bases; nucleotides outside the gene matches: 10. Looked up from germline, CDR1 is MDHEN and CDR2 is SYDVKM. CDR3 in amino acids: CASTLGGQLEAFF. The CDR3, as DNA: TGTGCCAGCACCCTAGGGGGACAGTTAGAAGCTTTCTTT.

The chain couples TRBV30 to TRBJ1-4; TRBD1 might be the D (6 bases). The CDR3 contains 16 residues. The V gene's germline CDR1 is GTSNPN and CDR2 SVGIG (reference sequence). V lost 1 base and J 6 bases, leaving 18 bases between the germline ends. CDR3 bases: TGTGCCTGGAGTGGGTCGCGCGGGGGCCGGTATGAAAAACTGTTTTTT. Translation: CAWSGSRGGRYEKLFF. Looking up the rest from reference TRBV30 and TRBJ1-4 gives the full variable domain: SQTIHQWPATLVQPVGSPLSLECTVEGTSNPNLYWYRQAAGRGLQLLFYSVGIGQISSEVPQNLSASRPQDRQFILSSKKLLLSDSGFYLCAWSGSRGGRYEKLFFGSGTQLSVL.

The rearrangement uses TRBV7-6 and TRBJ2-7; 8 nucleotides agree with TRBD1. This CDR3 comprises 14 residues. V lost 5 bases to trimming and J lost 1 base; unmatched junction nucleotides: 4. Germline V lookup: CDR1 SGHVS, CDR2 FNYEAQ. CDR3 protein: CASSAGTGSYEQYF. The CDR3 DNA follows: TGTGCCAGCAGCGCTGGGACAGGTTCCTACGAGCAGTACTTC. The entire variable domain, with the rest obtained from reference TRBV7-6 and TRBJ2-7, is as follows: GAGVSQSPRYKVTKRGQDVALRCDPISGHVSLYWYRQALGQGPEFLTYFNYEAQQDKSGLPNDRFSAERPEGSISTLTIQRTEQRDSAMYRCASSAGTGSYEQYFGPGTRLTVT.

The rearrangement links TRBV29-1 to TRBJ1-2, with 7 bases that match TRBD1. CDR3 length: 12 amino acids. The germline gives CDR1 SQVTM, CDR2 ANQGSEA. V lost 7 bases and J lost 6; bases outside the gene matches: 8. The CDR3 sequence: CSARDSWDGYTF. In nucleotides, the CDR3 is TGCAGCGCCCGGGACAGTTGGGATGGCTACACCTTC.

The gene calls are TRBV2 and TRBJ1-4; TRBD1 might be the D (6 bases). V was shortened by 7 bases and J by 7 bases, with 13 bases between the two germline ends. The V gene's germline CDR1 is SNHLY and CDR2 FYNNEI. The length of the CDR3 is 13 residues. The CDR3 sequence is CASIRDTAEKLFF. The CDR3 DNA sequence: TGTGCCAGCATCCGGGACACCGCTGAAAAACTGTTTTTT.

The CDR3 DNA sequence: TGTGCCAGCAGTTTATCGATAGCCGATCCTAACTATGGCTACACCTTC. Amino acids: CASSLSIADPNYGYTF. The chain combines TRBV27 with TRBJ1-2; D unresolved. Germline assignment: CDR1 MNHEY and CDR2 SMNVEV (reference sequence). CDR3 length equals 16 residues. Trimming removed 0 bases at V and 0 bases at J, with 11 bases between.

The chain employs TRBV2 and TRBJ1-6; no clear D gene. This CDR3 comprises 14 residues. The germline V gene encodes CDR1 SNHLY and CDR2 FYNNEI. Trimming took 4 bases from V and 3 from J, leaving 7 bases between them. DNA for the CDR3: TGTGCCAGCAGTGGACAAAGCTATAATTCACCCCTCCACTTT. It translates to CASSGQSYNSPLHF.

V usage is TRBV10-3 and J usage is TRBJ2-7; maybe TRBD1 (5 bases). The CDR3 loop spans 15 amino acids. Germline CDR1 ENHRY, CDR2 SYGVKD. V lost 5 bases, J lost 3 bases, and 17 bases lay in between. CDR3 protein: CAISTDSQSFYEQYF. CDR3 bases: TGTGCCATCAGTACTGACAGCCAGTCTTTCTACGAGCAGTACTTC.

This clone was observed a few times. CDR3 sequence reads: CASAPSGGNTIYF. The CDR3 DNA is TGTGCCAGCGCCCCGTCTGGCGGAAACACCATATATTTT. The V call is TRBV27, the J call TRBJ1-3, with D hard to call. This CDR3 has 13 amino acids. Trimming stripped 8 bases from V and 4 bases from J, with 12 bases between. Germline CDR1 and CDR2: MNHEY and SMNVEV (reference sequence).

The chain links TRBV7-2 to TRBJ2-7, with D perhaps TRBD1 (6 bases). Per the germline V gene, CDR1 is SGHTA and CDR2 is FQGNSA. Trimming pared 3 bases from V and 4 bases from J, leaving 13 bases between. The CDR3 totals 14 residues. Here the CDR3 reads CASSFQQGNYEQYF. The CDR3 DNA reads TGTGCCAGCAGCTTCCAACAGGGAAATTACGAGCAGTACTTC.